These 12 T cell receptor beta chains came from one sample sequenced in a study of molecular identifiers for immune sequencing clone quantification. TCRdb re-called the PCR reads through MiXCR, storing one row per CDR3 protein. This table has roughly 100,000 distinct CDR3 sequences, under 40% appearing once. The sequenced material came from naive CD8+ T cells from blood, with Jurkat cell RNA spiked in. The subset denotes: FACS-sorted CD8+CD4-CCR7+CD45RA+ naive T cells. All receptors come from a human donor in good health. Some libraries in this study had Jurkat cell RNA spiked in.

The V call is TRBV6-4, the J call TRBJ2-3; 13 nucleotides align to TRBD2. Germline trimming cut 6 bases from V and 8 bases from J; bases unmatched to any gene: 11. Germline V gene data show CDR1 as MRHNA and CDR2 as SNTAGT. This CDR3 contains 16 residues. In DNA, the CDR3 is TGTGCCAGCAGAAAGCCCGGGACTAGCGGGATTATTACGCAGTATTTT. Encoded protein: CASRKPGTSGIITQYF.

The chain combines TRBV20-1 with TRBJ2-7; a possible D gene is TRBD2 (5 bases). The CDR3 loop spans 12 amino acids. CDR1 DFQATT and CDR2 SNEGSKA come from the germline V gene (reference sequence). V lost 2 bases to trimming and J lost 3 bases, with 8 bases between them. CDR3 region: CSARTGFYEQYF. Written as DNA, the CDR3 is TGCAGTGCTAGAACGGGATTCTACGAGCAGTACTTC.

For this clonotype: The junction departs from the called germline gene at one end, perhaps through a read error. The V gene is TRBV7-2, the J gene TRBJ1-3, with D maybe TRBD1 (5 bases). The CDR3 spans 17 residues. The germline gives CDR1 SGHTA, CDR2 FQGNSA. Written as DNA, the CDR3 is TGTGCCAGCATCTTAGTACCGGGGCTCAGCTCTGGAAGCACCATATATTTT. This codes for CASILVPGLSSGSTIYF.

The table lists this clonotype with a few counts. The rearrangement joins TRBV7-9 to TRBJ1-3; D is undetermined. In germline, CDR1 is SEHNR, CDR2 FQNEAQ (reference sequence). This CDR3 comprises 15 residues. Trimming removed 4 bases from V and 0 bases from J, with 10 bases in between. The CDR3 here is CASSSPAGSGNTIYF. In DNA, the CDR3 is TGTGCCAGCAGCTCTCCGGCGGGCTCTGGAAACACCATATATTTT.

J is TRBJ2-1 and V is TRBV29-1; TRBD2 matches at 7 bases. CDR3 size: 13 residues. Looked up from germline, CDR1 is SQVTM and CDR2 is ANQGSEA. V lost 7 bases to trimming and J lost 6 bases; unmatched junction nucleotides: 9. In DNA, the CDR3 is TGCAGCGCTGACCTAGCGGACCCCAATGAGCAGTTCTTC. Protein product: CSADLADPNEQFF.

In its sample, this clonotype was seen many times. J is TRBJ2-5 and V is TRBV7-2; 9 bases are shared with TRBD2. CDR3 length: 18 residues. Germline lookup yields CDR1 SGHTA and CDR2 FQGNSA. The J segment lost 5 bases and the V segment lost 5 bases, leaving 18 bases of the junction unmatched. The CDR3 bases are TGTGCCAGCAGCCTGACCGCTTGGAGCGGGGGGTTAATGGAGACCCAGTACTTC. This gives the protein CASSLTAWSGGLMETQYF.

Only a few counts were recorded for this clonotype. V gene TRBV27 combines with J gene TRBJ2-7; D not resolved. Trimming stripped 2 bases from V and 1 base from J, with 12 bases between. The CDR3 is made up of 15 amino acids. Germline lookup yields CDR1 MNHEY and CDR2 SMNVEV (reference sequence). The CDR3 DNA reads as TGTGCCAGCAGTTTAAGTAACCCGGATTCCTACGAGCAGTACTTC. Encoded protein: CASSLSNPDSYEQYF.

The rearrangement joins TRBV20-1 to TRBJ2-3; D gene ambiguous. The CDR3 has 16 amino acids. Germline CDR1 and CDR2: DFQATT and SNEGSKA (reference sequence). Trimming took 0 bases from V and 2 from J, leaving 15 bases between them. CDR3 amino acids: CSARDPPASHTDTQYF. The CDR3 DNA reads as TGCAGTGCTAGAGACCCCCCGGCTTCCCACACAGATACGCAGTATTTT.

Regarding this clonotype: This may be a read error, as it is one base from a much larger clone. The genes are TRBV13 and TRBJ1-1; perhaps TRBD1 as D (6 bases). CDR1 is PRHDT, CDR2 FYEKMQ, per germline (reference sequence). The CDR3 has 13 residues. CDR3 in amino acids: CASSSQGGTEALF. The CDR3 coding sequence is TGTGCCAGCAGTTCACAGGGAGGCACTGAAGCTCTCTTT.

Concerning this clonotype: Being one base from a much bigger clone, this may be a read error. V and J are TRBV12-3 or TRBV12-4 and TRBJ2-3; tentatively, D is TRBD1 (6 bases). This CDR3 spans 14 amino acids. Trimming shortened V by 6 bases and J by 2 bases, and 12 bases separated the two germline ends. The CDR3 loop is CASRMTGLTDTQYF. In DNA form, the CDR3 reads TGTGCCAGCAGAATGACAGGTCTCACAGATACGCAGTATTTT.

This clonotype occurred a few times. The chain combines TRBV9 with TRBJ2-7; D tentatively fits TRBD1 or TRBD2 (5 bases each). CDR1 is SGDLS, CDR2 YYNGEE, per germline. V was trimmed by 0 bases and J by 2 bases, leaving 9 bases between them. The CDR3 consists of 14 residues. CDR3 sequence (DNA): TGTGCCAGCAGCGTAGAAGGGACCGCCTACGAGCAGTACTTC. This sequence encodes CASSVEGTAYEQYF.

This clonotype is labeled as medium-sized. V is TRBV5-4 and J is TRBJ2-3, with a tentative D call TRBD1 (5 bases). This CDR3 has 14 residues. Deletions cut 0 bases from V and 1 base from J, with 6 bases between. Germline CDR1 SGHNT, CDR2 YYREEE (reference sequence). CDR3 residues: CASSLEGGTDTQYF. The DNA for the CDR3 is TGTGCCAGCAGCTTGGAAGGGGGCACAGATACGCAGTATTTT.